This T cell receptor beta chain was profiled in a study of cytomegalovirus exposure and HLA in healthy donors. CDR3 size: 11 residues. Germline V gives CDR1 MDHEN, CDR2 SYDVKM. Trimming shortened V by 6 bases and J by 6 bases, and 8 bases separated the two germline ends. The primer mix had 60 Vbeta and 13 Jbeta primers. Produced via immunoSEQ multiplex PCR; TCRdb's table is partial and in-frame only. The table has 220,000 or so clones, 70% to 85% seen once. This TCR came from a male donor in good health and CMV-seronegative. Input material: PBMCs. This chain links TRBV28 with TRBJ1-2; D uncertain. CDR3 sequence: CASSRRNGYTF. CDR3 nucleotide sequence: TGTGCCAGCAGCCGGAGGAATGGCTACACCTTC.